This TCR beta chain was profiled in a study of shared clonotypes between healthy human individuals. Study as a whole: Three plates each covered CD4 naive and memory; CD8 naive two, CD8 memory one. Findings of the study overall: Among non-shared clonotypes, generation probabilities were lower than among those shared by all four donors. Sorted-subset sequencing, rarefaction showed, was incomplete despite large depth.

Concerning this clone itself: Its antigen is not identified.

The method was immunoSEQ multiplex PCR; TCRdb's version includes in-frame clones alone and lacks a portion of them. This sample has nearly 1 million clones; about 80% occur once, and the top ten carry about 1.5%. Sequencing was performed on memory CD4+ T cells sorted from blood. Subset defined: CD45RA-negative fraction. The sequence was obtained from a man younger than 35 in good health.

CDR3 nucleotides: TGTGCCAGCAGTTCTGGACAGGGGAATGGTTCACCCCTCCACTTT. Its protein product is CASSSGQGNGSPLHF. The rearrangement links TRBV6-5 to TRBJ1-6; 9 bases line up with TRBD1. The junction had 7 bases not matched to a gene; V was cut back by 4 bases and J by 9 bases. Looked up from germline, CDR1 is MNHEY and CDR2 is SVGAGI. The CDR3 consists of 15 residues.